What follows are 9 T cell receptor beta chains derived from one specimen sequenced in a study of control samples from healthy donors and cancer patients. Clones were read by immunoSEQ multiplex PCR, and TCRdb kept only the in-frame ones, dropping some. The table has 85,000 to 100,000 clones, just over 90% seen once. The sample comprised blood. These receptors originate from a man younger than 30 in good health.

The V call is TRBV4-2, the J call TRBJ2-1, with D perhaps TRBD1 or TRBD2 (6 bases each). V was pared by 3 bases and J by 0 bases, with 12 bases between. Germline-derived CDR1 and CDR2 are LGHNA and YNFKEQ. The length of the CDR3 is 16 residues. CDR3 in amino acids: CASSHIADSSYNEQFF. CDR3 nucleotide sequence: TGTGCCAGCAGCCATATAGCGGACAGCTCCTACAATGAGCAGTTCTTC.

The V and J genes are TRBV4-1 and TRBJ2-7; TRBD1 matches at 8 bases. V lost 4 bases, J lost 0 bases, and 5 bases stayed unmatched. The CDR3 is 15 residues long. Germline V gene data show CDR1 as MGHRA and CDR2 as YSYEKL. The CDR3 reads CASSPGQGASYEQYF. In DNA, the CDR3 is TGCGCCAGCAGCCCGGGGCAGGGGGCCTCCTACGAGCAGTACTTC.

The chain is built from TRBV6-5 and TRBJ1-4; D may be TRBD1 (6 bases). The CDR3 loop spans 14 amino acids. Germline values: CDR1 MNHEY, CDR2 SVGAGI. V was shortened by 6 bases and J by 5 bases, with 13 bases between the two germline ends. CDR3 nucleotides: TGTGCCAGCAGGACCCTAGACAGGAATGAAAAACTGTTTTTT. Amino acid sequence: CASRTLDRNEKLFF.

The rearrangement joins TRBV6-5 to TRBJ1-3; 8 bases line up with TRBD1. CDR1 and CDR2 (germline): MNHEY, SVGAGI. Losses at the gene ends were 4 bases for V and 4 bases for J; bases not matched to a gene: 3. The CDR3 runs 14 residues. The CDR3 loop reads CASSLTGAGNTIYF. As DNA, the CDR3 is TGTGCCAGCAGTTTGACAGGGGCAGGAAACACCATATATTTT.

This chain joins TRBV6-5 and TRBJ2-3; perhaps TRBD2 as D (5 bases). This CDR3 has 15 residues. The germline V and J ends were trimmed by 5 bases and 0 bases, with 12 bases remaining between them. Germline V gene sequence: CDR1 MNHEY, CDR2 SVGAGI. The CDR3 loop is CASSPLATSTDTQYF. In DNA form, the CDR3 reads TGTGCCAGCAGTCCGCTAGCAACTAGCACAGATACGCAGTATTTT.

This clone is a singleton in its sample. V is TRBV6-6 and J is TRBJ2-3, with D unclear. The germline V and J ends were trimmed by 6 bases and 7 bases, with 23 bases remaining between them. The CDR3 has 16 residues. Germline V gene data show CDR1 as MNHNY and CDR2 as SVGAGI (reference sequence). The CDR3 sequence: CASSDPAGDSPYTQYF. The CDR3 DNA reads TGTGCCAGCAGCGACCCGGCAGGTGATAGTCCCTATACGCAGTATTTT.

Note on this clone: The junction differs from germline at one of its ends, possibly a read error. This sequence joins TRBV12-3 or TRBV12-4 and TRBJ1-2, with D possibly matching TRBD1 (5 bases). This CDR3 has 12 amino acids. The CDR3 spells CASSFNEVGPLF. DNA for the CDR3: TGTGCCAGCAGTTTTAACGAGGTGGGGCCTCTATTC.

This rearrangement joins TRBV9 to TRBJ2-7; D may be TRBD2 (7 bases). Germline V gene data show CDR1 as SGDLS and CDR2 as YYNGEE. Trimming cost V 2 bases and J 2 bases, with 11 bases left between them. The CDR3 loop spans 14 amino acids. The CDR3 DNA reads TGTGCCAGCAGCGTTGGCGGGGGCACCTACGAGCAGTACTTC. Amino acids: CASSVGGGTYEQYF.

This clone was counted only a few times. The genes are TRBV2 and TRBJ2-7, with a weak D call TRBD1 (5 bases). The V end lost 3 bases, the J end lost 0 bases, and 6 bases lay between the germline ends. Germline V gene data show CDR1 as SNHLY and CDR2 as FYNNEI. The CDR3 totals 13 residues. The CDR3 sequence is CASSDDSSYEQYF. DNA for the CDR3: TGTGCCAGCAGTGATGACAGCTCCTACGAGCAGTACTTC.